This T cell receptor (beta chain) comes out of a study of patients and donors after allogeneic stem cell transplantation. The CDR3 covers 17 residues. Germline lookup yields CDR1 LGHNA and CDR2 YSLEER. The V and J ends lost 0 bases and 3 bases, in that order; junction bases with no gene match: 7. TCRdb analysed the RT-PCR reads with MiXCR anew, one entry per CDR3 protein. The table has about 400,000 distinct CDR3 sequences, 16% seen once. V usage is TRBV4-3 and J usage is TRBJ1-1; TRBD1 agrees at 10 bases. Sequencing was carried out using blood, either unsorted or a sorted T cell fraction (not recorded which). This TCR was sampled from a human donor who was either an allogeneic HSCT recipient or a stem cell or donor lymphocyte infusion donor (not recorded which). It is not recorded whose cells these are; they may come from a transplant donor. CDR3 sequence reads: CASSQEATGGADTEAFF. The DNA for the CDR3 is TGCGCCAGCAGCCAAGAGGCGACAGGGGGCGCGGACACTGAAGCTTTCTTT.